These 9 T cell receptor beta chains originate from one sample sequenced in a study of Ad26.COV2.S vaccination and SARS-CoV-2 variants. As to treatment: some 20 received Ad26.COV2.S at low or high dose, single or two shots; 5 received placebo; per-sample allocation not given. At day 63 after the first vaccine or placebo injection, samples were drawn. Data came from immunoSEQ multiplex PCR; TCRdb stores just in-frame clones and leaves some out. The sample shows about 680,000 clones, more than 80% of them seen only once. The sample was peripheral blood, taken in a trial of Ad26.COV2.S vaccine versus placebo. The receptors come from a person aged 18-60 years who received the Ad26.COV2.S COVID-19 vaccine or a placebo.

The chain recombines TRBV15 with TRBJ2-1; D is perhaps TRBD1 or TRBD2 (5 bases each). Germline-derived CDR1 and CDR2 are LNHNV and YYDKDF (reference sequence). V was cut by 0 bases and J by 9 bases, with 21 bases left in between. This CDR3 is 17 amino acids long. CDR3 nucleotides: TGTGCCACCAGCAGAGATTTAAGGGACGATAGGACATTTGAGCAGTTCTTC. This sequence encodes CATSRDLRDDRTFEQFF.

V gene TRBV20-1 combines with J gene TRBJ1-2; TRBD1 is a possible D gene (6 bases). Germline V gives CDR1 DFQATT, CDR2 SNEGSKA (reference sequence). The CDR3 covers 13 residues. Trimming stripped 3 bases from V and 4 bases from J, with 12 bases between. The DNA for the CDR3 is TGCAGTGCTAGTGAACAGGGTTTCTATGGCTACACCTTC. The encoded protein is CSASEQGFYGYTF.

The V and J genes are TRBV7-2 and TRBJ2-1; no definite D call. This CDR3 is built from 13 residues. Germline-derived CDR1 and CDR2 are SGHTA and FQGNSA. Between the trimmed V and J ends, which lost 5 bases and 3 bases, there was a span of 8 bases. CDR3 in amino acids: CASSLTRYNEQFF. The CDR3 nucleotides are TGTGCCAGCAGCCTAACACGCTACAATGAGCAGTTCTTC. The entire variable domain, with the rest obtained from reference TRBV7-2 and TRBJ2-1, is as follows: GAGVSQSPSNKVTEKGKDVELRCDPISGHTALYWYRQSLGQGLEFLIYFQGNSAPDKSGLPSDRFSAERTGGSVSTLTIQRTQQEDSAVYLCASSLTRYNEQFFGPGTRLTVL.

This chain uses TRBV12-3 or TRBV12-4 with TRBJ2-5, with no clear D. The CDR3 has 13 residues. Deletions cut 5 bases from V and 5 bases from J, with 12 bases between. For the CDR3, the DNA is TGTGCCAGCAGTCCGCGAAACGGGGAGACCCAGTACTTC. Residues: CASSPRNGETQYF.

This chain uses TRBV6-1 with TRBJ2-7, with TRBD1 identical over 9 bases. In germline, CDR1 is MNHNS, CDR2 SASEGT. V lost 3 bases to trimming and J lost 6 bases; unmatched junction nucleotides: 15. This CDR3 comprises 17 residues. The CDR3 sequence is CASSDPLTWTGVSEQYF. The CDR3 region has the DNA TGTGCCAGCAGTGATCCCCTTACCTGGACAGGGGTGAGCGAGCAGTACTTC.

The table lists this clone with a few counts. The CDR3 loop reads CASSPTASRTDTQYF. CDR3 DNA sequence: TGTGCCAGCAGCCCCACAGCGTCCCGCACAGATACGCAGTATTTT. This chain joins TRBV4-2 and TRBJ2-3; D remains ambiguous. The CDR3 sequence is 15 residues long. Trimming removed 4 bases from V and 1 base from J, with 12 bases in between. Germline values: CDR1 LGHNA, CDR2 YNFKEQ.

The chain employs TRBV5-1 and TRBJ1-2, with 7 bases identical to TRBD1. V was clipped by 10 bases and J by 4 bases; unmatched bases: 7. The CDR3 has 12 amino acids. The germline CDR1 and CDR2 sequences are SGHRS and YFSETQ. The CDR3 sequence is CASSGTVYGYTF. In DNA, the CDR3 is TGCGCCTCATCTGGGACAGTCTATGGCTACACCTTC.

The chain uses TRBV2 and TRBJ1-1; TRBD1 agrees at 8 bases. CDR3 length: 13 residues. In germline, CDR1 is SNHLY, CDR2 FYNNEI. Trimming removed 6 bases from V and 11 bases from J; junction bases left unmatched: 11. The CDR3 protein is CASRLDRVGSAFF. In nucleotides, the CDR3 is TGTGCCAGCAGGCTGGACAGGGTGGGGTCGGCTTTCTTT. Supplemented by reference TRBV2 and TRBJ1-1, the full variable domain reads EPEVTQTPSHQVTQMGQEVILRCVPISNHLYFYWYRQILGQKVEFLVSFYNNEISEKSEIFDDQFSVERPDGSNFTLKIRSTKLEDSAMYFCASRLDRVGSAFFGQGTRLTVV.

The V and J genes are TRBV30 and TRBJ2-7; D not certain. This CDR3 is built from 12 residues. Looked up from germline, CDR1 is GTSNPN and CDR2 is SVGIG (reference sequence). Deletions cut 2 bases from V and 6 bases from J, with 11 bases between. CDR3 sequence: CAWSRSWSEQYF. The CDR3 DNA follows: TGTGCCTGGAGTCGGTCCTGGAGCGAGCAGTACTTC.